This record concerns one T cell receptor (beta chain) sequence. This specimen comes from a study of blood T cell repertoires in COVID-19. Study information: Samples representing acute and convalescent COVID-19 were sourced from the United States, Italy and Spain. Sources were T cells, B-cell-depleted T cells, or PBMCs; the material itself was cDNA or gDNA.

The germline CDR1 and CDR2 sequences are LGHNA and YNFKEQ. This CDR3 is 18 amino acids long. The junction had 10 bases not matched to a gene; V was cut back by 1 base and J by 3 bases. Libraries were prepared by immunoSEQ multiplex PCR; TCRdb keeps only in-frame clonotypes and omits some of them. The sample has 150,000 to 200,000 clones; approximately 90% are singletons. The chain links TRBV4-2 to TRBJ2-3; 10 bases line up with TRBD2. The origin of this receptor is a man in his fifties or sixties with acute or convalescent COVID-19. Sequencing was performed on peripheral blood. The CDR3 region is CASSQGVSSGGATDTQYF. The CDR3 coding sequence is TGTGCCAGCAGCCAAGGGGTCAGCAGCGGGGGGGCAACAGATACGCAGTATTTT.